The rows below give T cell receptor beta chains drawn from one sample of a study of cytomegalovirus exposure and HLA in healthy donors. The table came from immunoSEQ multiplex PCR; TCRdb's copy has only in-frame clones and leaves some out. This sample yields some 93,000 clones, of which 9.4% are seen a single time; roughly 4.7% belongs to the top ten. Specimen: PBMCs. These receptors were taken from a middle-aged man in good health and CMV-seropositive. Each CDR3 is given with its conserved first and last residue. The order of the fields is CDR3 protein, CDR3 DNA, clone size, D gene, V gene, J gene. A D gene is named only where the DNA matches it firmly. Only some rows state a clone size, as once, few, many or a class for expanded clones.

CDR3: CATYRDRGLEQYF
DNA: TGTGCCACCTACCGGGACAGGGGCCTTGAGCAGTACTTC
size: few
D: TRBD1
V: TRBV6-1
J: TRBJ2-7

CDR3: CASTGTVKSSYNEQFF
DNA: TGTGCCAGCACCGGGACAGTAAAAAGCTCCTACAATGAGCAGTTCTTC
size: few
D: TRBD1
V: TRBV27
J: TRBJ2-1

CDR3: CASSSRTGGTDTQYF
DNA: TGCGCCAGCAGCTCCCGGACAGGCGGCACAGATACGCAGTATTTT
size: NA
D: TRBD1
V: TRBV4-1
J: TRBJ2-3

CDR3: CASSPDAVEQFF
DNA: TGTGCCAGCAGTCCAGACGCGGTTGAGCAGTTCTTC
size: NA
D: NA
V: TRBV7-6
J: TRBJ2-1

CDR3: CASSPDSSGNTIYF
DNA: TGTGCCAGCTCACCAGACAGCTCTGGAAACACCATATATTTT
size: NA
D: NA
V: TRBV18
J: TRBJ1-3

CDR3: CASSGQLFNYGYTF
DNA: TGTGCCAGTAGTGGACAGCTATTTAACTATGGCTACACCTTC
size: few
D: NA
V: TRBV19
J: TRBJ1-2

CDR3: CASSLFPGDGYTF
DNA: TGTGCCAGCAGTTTATTTCCAGGGGATGGCTACACCTTC
size: few
D: NA
V: TRBV28
J: TRBJ1-2

CDR3: CASSLAASGVETQYF
DNA: TGTGCCAGCAGCTTAGCGGCTAGCGGGGTGGAGACCCAGTACTTC
size: NA
D: TRBD2
V: TRBV11-2
J: TRBJ2-5

CDR3: CSVGGDEQFF
DNA: TGCAGCGTTGGAGGAGATGAGCAGTTCTTC
size: NA
D: NA
V: TRBV29-1
J: TRBJ2-1

CDR3: CASSKSNRPKYQETQYF
DNA: TGTGCCAGCAGCAAATCTAACAGACCGAAGTACCAAGAGACCCAGTACTTC
size: few
D: NA
V: TRBV21-1
J: TRBJ2-5

CDR3: CASSERLAGEYNEQFF
DNA: TGTGCCAGCAGTGAACGACTAGCGGGAGAATACAATGAGCAGTTCTTC
size: few
D: TRBD2
V: TRBV25-1
J: TRBJ2-1

CDR3: CATSRDREGRIF
DNA: TGTGCCACCAGCAGAGATCGGGAGGGAAGGATCTTC
size: NA
D: TRBD2
V: TRBV15
J: TRBJ2-1